The entry that follows covers one T cell receptor (beta chain) sequence. The CDR3 is 15 residues long. Germline V gene lookup returns CDR1 MNHEY and CDR2 SVGAGI. With 6 bases removed from V and 8 bases from J, the gap between germline ends came to 19 bases. This sample is part of a study of control samples from healthy donors and cancer patients. Profiling relied on immunoSEQ multiplex PCR, and the TCRdb table lists in-frame clones only, not all of them. There are roughly 450,000 clones in the sample; 90% occur only once, and just under 6.5% lies in the top ten. The sequenced sample consisted of PBMCs. V gene TRBV6-5 combines with J gene TRBJ1-4; D is undetermined. This receptor was identified in a man aged 40-49 years with head and neck cancer. The CDR3 DNA is TGTGCCAGCAGGGGCCCAGCGGATACGGGGGAAAAACTGTTTTTT. As protein: CASRGPADTGEKLFF.